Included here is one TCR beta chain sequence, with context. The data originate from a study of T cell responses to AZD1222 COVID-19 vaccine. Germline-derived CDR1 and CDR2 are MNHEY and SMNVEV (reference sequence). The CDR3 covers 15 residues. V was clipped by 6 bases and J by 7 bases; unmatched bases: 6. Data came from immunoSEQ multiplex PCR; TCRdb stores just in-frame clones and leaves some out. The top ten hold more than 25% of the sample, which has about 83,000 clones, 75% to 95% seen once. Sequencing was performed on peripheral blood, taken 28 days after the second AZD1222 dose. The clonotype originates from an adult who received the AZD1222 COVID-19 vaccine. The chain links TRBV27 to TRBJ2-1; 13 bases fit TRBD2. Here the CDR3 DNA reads TGTGCCAGCAGATCCGGACTAGCGGGAGCTAATGAGCAGTTCTTC. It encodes CASRSGLAGANEQFF.